The entry below describes one T cell receptor beta chain. Per the original data handling: Estimated nucleated cell counts came from reference gene primer amplification. The table came from immunoSEQ multiplex PCR; TCRdb's copy has only in-frame clones and leaves some out. V and J calls plus clone size are reproduced from that table; the DNA served to infer D and trimming. The table has fewer than 250,000 clones, approximately 88% seen once. This sample stems from a study of blood T cell repertoires in COVID-19. Study-wide background: Sample material is recorded as cDNA or gDNA derived from T cells, B-cell-depleted T cells, or PBMCs.

The cohort comprised adults aged roughly 18 to 95 years residing in 20 to 25 US areas. Participant-reported clinical history was the basis for cohort assignment. Germline-derived CDR1 and CDR2 are LNHDA and SQIVND (reference sequence). V shed 6 bases and J shed 10 bases, with 18 bases lying between them. The CDR3 consists of 13 residues. This TCR was recovered from a woman in her thirties with acute COVID-19. The chain is built from TRBV19 and TRBJ1-1; a weak D match, TRBD1 (5 bases). The sequenced sample was PBMCs or T cells enriched from blood (not recorded which). CDR3 nucleotide sequence: TGTGCCAGTAGCCAAAGAAGGTGGGGGGGAGCTTTCTTT. This encodes CASSQRRWGGAFF.